The rows below give T cell receptor beta chains drawn from one sample of a study of blood T cells in healthy people across ages. From the 5' RACE reads, TCRdb called clonotypes with MiXCR, one entry per CDR3 protein. The sample consists of hundreds of thousands of distinct CDR3 sequences, roughly 29% of them appearing once. The sample taken for sequencing was blood. These receptors were taken from a woman aged 65 to 85 in good health. Each CDR3 is given with its conserved first and last residue. The order of the fields is V gene, J gene, CDR3 protein.

v_call: TRBV7-2; j_call: TRBJ1-3; cdr3_aa: CASGADSGNTIYF
v_call: TRBV24-1; j_call: TRBJ2-3; cdr3_aa: CATSDPDTQYF
v_call: TRBV10-3; j_call: TRBJ2-7; cdr3_aa: CAIRESEQARYEQYF
v_call: TRBV10-3; j_call: -; cdr3_aa: CAISESMVEQYF
v_call: TRBV29-1; j_call: TRBJ1-5; cdr3_aa: CSVADREGQPQHF
v_call: TRBV4-2; j_call: TRBJ2-7; cdr3_aa: CASSQDIGTGSYEQYF
v_call: TRBV7-9; j_call: TRBJ2-3; cdr3_aa: CASSLGLSTDTQYF
v_call: TRBV28; j_call: TRBJ1-2; cdr3_aa: CASSLLRSNYGYTF
v_call: TRBV18; j_call: TRBJ2-4; cdr3_aa: CASSRVELAKNIQYF
v_call: TRBV3-1; j_call: TRBJ2-2; cdr3_aa: CASSPPGTSVGELFF
v_call: TRBV9; j_call: TRBJ1-3; cdr3_aa: CASSVEGGGGNTIYF
v_call: TRBV18; j_call: -; cdr3_aa: CASSTSYSYPPEQYF
v_call: TRBV7-3; j_call: TRBJ1-6; cdr3_aa: CASSLGPDYNSPLHF
v_call: TRBV7-9; j_call: TRBJ2-3; cdr3_aa: CASSPGTVGDTQYF
v_call: TRBV12-5; j_call: TRBJ2-5; cdr3_aa: CASGLVPAGGIKEETQYF
v_call: TRBV28; j_call: TRBJ1-4; cdr3_aa: CASSPLLPGTNEKLFF
v_call: TRBV28; j_call: -; cdr3_aa: CASKTSGNNRNEQFF
v_call: TRBV20-1; j_call: TRBJ1-1; cdr3_aa: CSAPGRDLMNTEAFF
v_call: TRBV6-2/TRBV6-3; j_call: -; cdr3_aa: CASSYSRLAAFIEQYF
v_call: TRBV7-2; j_call: TRBJ1-6; cdr3_aa: CASSSYRDVGSPLHF
v_call: TRBV15; j_call: TRBJ2-7; cdr3_aa: CATSRPGTVYEQYF
v_call: TRBV15; j_call: TRBJ2-7; cdr3_aa: CATSSPGQGYEQYF
v_call: TRBV29-1; j_call: TRBJ2-3; cdr3_aa: CSVDSGTDTQYF
v_call: TRBV11-2; j_call: TRBJ2-1; cdr3_aa: CASSLDTSGGYNEQFF
v_call: TRBV18; j_call: -; cdr3_aa: CASSPEAGSYEQYF
v_call: TRBV28; j_call: TRBJ2-5; cdr3_aa: CASSSTPYQETQYF
v_call: TRBV12-3/TRBV12-4; j_call: TRBJ2-3; cdr3_aa: CASSPQGAVLDTQYF
v_call: TRBV5-6; j_call: TRBJ2-7; cdr3_aa: CASSLPRGPGGLAGYEQYF
v_call: TRBV27; j_call: TRBJ1-2; cdr3_aa: CASGSGDSSYTF
v_call: TRBV12-3/TRBV12-4; j_call: TRBJ2-6; cdr3_aa: CASSFHSGANVLTF
v_call: TRBV19; j_call: TRBJ1-1; cdr3_aa: CASSIGGPNLNTEAFF
v_call: TRBV5-1; j_call: TRBJ2-5; cdr3_aa: CASSLGATAETQYF
v_call: TRBV6-1; j_call: TRBJ2-6; cdr3_aa: CTSSKGTGGTGANVLTF
v_call: TRBV29-1; j_call: TRBJ2-1; cdr3_aa: CSVGRISRAYNEQFF
v_call: TRBV4-1; j_call: TRBJ2-1; cdr3_aa: CASSHSNPLAGSYNEQFF
v_call: TRBV20-1; j_call: TRBJ1-6; cdr3_aa: CSARPRTGRSYNSPLHF
v_call: TRBV4-3; j_call: TRBJ1-3; cdr3_aa: CASSRDLTVGNTIYF
v_call: TRBV20-1; j_call: TRBJ1-1; cdr3_aa: CSAPEQGKRVEAFF
v_call: TRBV12-3/TRBV12-4; j_call: TRBJ1-1; cdr3_aa: CASSPNGERGTEAFF
v_call: TRBV7-9; j_call: -; cdr3_aa: CATRTVTYEQYF
v_call: TRBV13; j_call: TRBJ1-4; cdr3_aa: CAGTRRGQWSEKLFF
v_call: TRBV7-9; j_call: TRBJ1-2; cdr3_aa: CASSLGPDPNYGYTF
v_call: TRBV29-1; j_call: TRBJ2-5; cdr3_aa: CSVEDYTGKETQYF
v_call: TRBV7-9; j_call: TRBJ2-1; cdr3_aa: CASSSGVGTTYNEQFF
v_call: TRBV7-6; j_call: TRBJ2-5; cdr3_aa: CASSSRTGGQGTQYF